The next 29 T cell receptor beta chains were all read from a single sample in a study of cytomegalovirus exposure and HLA in healthy donors. Primers included in the PCR were 60 Vbeta and 13 Jbeta primers. The method was immunoSEQ multiplex PCR; TCRdb's version includes in-frame clones alone and lacks a portion of them. The table records 150,000 to 200,000 clones, more than 60% of them present only once. Sequences were obtained from PBMCs. All receptors come from a middle-aged woman in good health and CMV-seropositive.

The chain couples TRBV30 to TRBJ1-4; possible D gene TRBD1, 6 bases. Germline V gene data show CDR1 as GTSNPN and CDR2 as SVGIG (reference sequence). The CDR3 has 14 residues. The V end lost 6 bases, the J end lost 0 bases, and 11 bases lay between the germline ends. CDR3 coding DNA: TGTGCCTGTCAGGGGAAGGCAACTAATGAAAAACTGTTTTTT. Translating gives CACQGKATNEKLFF.

The chain combines TRBV9 with TRBJ2-2; maybe TRBD2 (6 bases). The CDR3 has 16 amino acids. In germline, CDR1 is SGDLS, CDR2 YYNGEE. V shed 4 bases and J shed 1 base, with 14 bases lying between them. The DNA of the CDR3 is TGTGCCAGCAGCCCTTCCGGGACTTTGAACACCGGGGAGCTGTTTTTT. Its protein is CASSPSGTLNTGELFF. The full variable domain, completed using reference TRBV9 and TRBJ2-2, is DSGVTQTPKHLITATGQRVTLRCSPRSGDLSVYWYQQSLDQGLQFLIQYYNGEERAKGNILERFSAQQFPDLHSELNLSSLELGDSALYFCASSPSGTLNTGELFFGEGSRLTVL.

V is TRBV14 and J is TRBJ2-3; the match to TRBD2 covers 7 bases. From germline, CDR1 is SGHDN and CDR2 FVKESK. The CDR3 contains 16 residues. J was trimmed by 3 bases and V by 1 base; bases with no gene match: 7. This CDR3 reads CASSQGPLARTDTQYF. The CDR3 DNA follows: TGTGCCAGCAGCCAAGGCCCACTAGCGCGGACAGATACGCAGTATTTT.

This clone has just a few counts. The chain uses TRBV7-9 and TRBJ1-4; 7 nucleotides line up with TRBD1. The CDR3 consists of 14 residues. Germline CDR1 SEHNR, CDR2 FQNEAQ (reference sequence). The ends lost 5 bases at V and 4 bases at J; junction bases unmatched: 4. CDR3 nucleotides: TGTGCCAGCAGCAGGGGACAGAATAATGAAAAACTGTTTTTT. As protein: CASSRGQNNEKLFF. The whole variable domain, filled in from reference TRBV7-9 and TRBJ1-4, reads DTGVSQNPRHKITKRGQNVTFRCDPISEHNRLYWYRQTLGQGPEFLTYFQNEAQLEKSRLLSDRFSAERPKGSFSTLEIQRTEQGDSAMYLCASSRGQNNEKLFFGSGTQLSVL.

This chain connects TRBV7-2 to TRBJ2-1, with 9 bases identical to TRBD1. The V segment lost 1 base and the J segment 6 bases; nucleotides outside the gene matches: 4. The CDR3 spans 15 residues. Germline CDR1 reads SGHTA; CDR2 reads FQGNSA. The chain's CDR3 is CASSLDRGQVNEQFF. CDR3 nucleotide sequence: TGTGCCAGCAGCTTAGACAGGGGGCAAGTCAATGAGCAGTTCTTC.

The chain employs TRBV27 and TRBJ1-1, with D possibly TRBD1 on 5 matching bases. Germline CDR1 is MNHEY and CDR2 is SMNVEV (reference sequence). The CDR3 spans 13 residues. Trimming shortened V by 5 bases and J by 8 bases, and 15 bases separated the two germline ends. The CDR3 DNA follows: TGTGCCAGCAGTCCTGCAGGGCCCCGCGAAGCTTTCTTT. It specifies CASSPAGPREAFF.

This chain links TRBV7-3 with TRBJ2-3, with 8 bases matching TRBD2. Germline V gives CDR1 SGHTA, CDR2 FQGTGA. The CDR3 contains 14 residues. With V trimmed by 3 bases and J by 6 bases, 5 bases remained unmatched. For the CDR3, the DNA is TGTGCCAGCAGCTTGGGACTAGTCGGTGATACGCAGTATTTT. Translating gives CASSLGLVGDTQYF.

The chain links TRBV4-2 to TRBJ2-6; 7 bases align to TRBD1. There are 19 residues in the CDR3. Per the germline V gene, CDR1 is LGHNA and CDR2 is YNFKEQ. The V gene end was trimmed by 0 bases and the J gene end by 0 bases; junction bases not matched to a gene: 8. CDR3 region: CASSQDGDRAFSGANVLTF. DNA for the CDR3: TGTGCCAGCAGCCAAGATGGCGACAGGGCTTTCTCTGGGGCCAACGTCCTGACTTTC.

This chain joins TRBV11-2 and TRBJ1-3; D is perhaps TRBD1 (6 bases). The length of the CDR3 is 17 residues. The germline CDR1 and CDR2 sequences are SGHAT and FQNNGV. V was clipped by 2 bases and J by 4 bases, with 18 bases between them. The CDR3 here is CASSLTGKSWSGNTIYF. DNA for the CDR3: TGTGCCAGCAGCTTAACAGGGAAAAGTTGGAGCGGAAACACCATATATTTT.

This clone was counted between two and nine times. The chain couples TRBV28 to TRBJ1-2; D perhaps matches TRBD1 (6 bases). Germline V gives CDR1 MDHEN, CDR2 SYDVKM. The CDR3 loop spans 14 amino acids. Trimming removed 5 bases at V and 0 bases at J, with 10 bases between. CDR3 DNA sequence: TGTGCCAGCAGTCGAGGGGGTTCTAACTATGGCTACACCTTC. Translated: CASSRGGSNYGYTF.

The chain carries TRBV4-2 and TRBJ2-7; D may be TRBD2 (6 bases). The length of the CDR3 is 17 residues. Trimming cost V 4 bases and J 2 bases, with 21 bases left between them. Germline values: CDR1 LGHNA, CDR2 YNFKEQ. DNA of the CDR3: TGTGCCAGCAGCCCAGAAGACGGGGATAGCGGAGCCTACGAGCAGTACTTC. Translation: CASSPEDGDSGAYEQYF.

V gene TRBV18 combines with J gene TRBJ1-2; 12 nucleotides match TRBD1. Germline loops: CDR1 KGHSH, CDR2 LQKENI. The CDR3 is 15 amino acids. Trimming cost V 3 bases and J 7 bases; bases outside gene matches: 6. The CDR3 protein is CASSPGQGALGGYTF. The CDR3 region has the DNA TGTGCCAGCTCACCGGGACAGGGGGCCCTGGGTGGCTACACCTTC.

The CDR3 reads CASSEARGYTEAFF. In DNA form, the CDR3 reads TGTGCCAGCAGTGAAGCGAGGGGGTACACTGAAGCTTTCTTT. This rearrangement joins TRBV6-1 to TRBJ1-1; TRBD1 is a possible D gene (6 bases). Germline V gives CDR1 MNHNS, CDR2 SASEGT. This CDR3 has 14 residues. The V end was cut by 0 bases, the J end by 3 bases, with 8 bases between.

This clone has more than one count but fewer than ten. V and J are TRBV6-5 and TRBJ2-7, with D unresolved. Germline V lookup: CDR1 MNHEY, CDR2 SVGAGI. Trimming removed 7 bases from V and 7 bases from J, with 20 bases in between. The CDR3 length is 14 residues. CDR3 DNA sequence: TGTGCCAGCACTACTGACGGCCCTCCCGGGGAGCAGTACTTC. This codes for CASTTDGPPGEQYF.

J is TRBJ1-1 and V is TRBV18; no firm D call. V lost 2 bases and J 3 bases, leaving 10 bases between the germline ends. This CDR3 has 14 amino acids. Germline V gene sequence: CDR1 KGHSH, CDR2 LQKENI. CDR3: CASSPSAAHTEAFF. The CDR3 region has the DNA TGTGCCAGCTCACCATCGGCGGCTCACACTGAAGCTTTCTTT.

V gene TRBV6-6 combines with J gene TRBJ2-3; 10 bases align to TRBD2. The junction had 7 bases not matched to a gene; V was cut back by 8 bases and J by 5 bases. Per the germline V gene, CDR1 is MNHNY and CDR2 is SVGAGI (reference sequence). This CDR3 contains 14 residues. The CDR3 nucleotides are TGTGCCAGCGGACTAGCGGCCATACAAGATACGCAGTATTTT. It translates to CASGLAAIQDTQYF.

The chain is built from TRBV16 and TRBJ1-5; 7 positions match TRBD1. CDR1 KGHSY and CDR2 FQNENV come from the germline V gene. Trimming took 3 bases from V and 4 from J; bases not matched to a gene: 3. The CDR3 extends over 14 amino acids. Here the CDR3 reads CASSQTGNNQPQHF. The CDR3 DNA reads TGTGCCAGCAGCCAGACAGGGAATAATCAGCCCCAGCATTTT. The full variable domain, rest sourced from reference TRBV16 and TRBJ1-5, is GEEVAQTPKHLVRGEGQKAKLYCAPIKGHSYVFWYQQVLKNEFKFLISFQNENVFDETGMPKERFSAKCLPNSPCSLEIQATKLEDSAVYFCASSQTGNNQPQHFGDGTRLSIL.

This clone was detected a few times. This rearrangement joins TRBV28 to TRBJ2-3; perhaps TRBD1 as D (5 bases). The CDR3 length is 16 residues. V was cut by 3 bases and J by 2 bases, with 15 bases left in between. Germline V gene lookup returns CDR1 MDHEN and CDR2 SYDVKM. CDR3 sequence: CASSFMQGSPTDTQYF. CDR3 DNA: TGTGCCAGCAGTTTCATGCAGGGATCCCCCACAGATACGCAGTATTTT.

V usage is TRBV7-2 and J usage is TRBJ2-5, with D tentatively TRBD1 (6 bases). V lost 5 bases and J 0 bases, leaving 13 bases between the germline ends. The CDR3 spans 15 residues. From germline, CDR1 is SGHTA and CDR2 FQGNSA. In nucleotides, the CDR3 is TGTGCCAGCAGCCACTGGACAGAGTACCAAGAGACCCAGTACTTC. As protein: CASSHWTEYQETQYF.

This rearrangement joins TRBV14 to TRBJ1-2, with D tentatively TRBD1 (6 bases). Germline CDR1 SGHDN, CDR2 FVKESK. Trimming pared 4 bases from V and 4 bases from J, leaving 13 bases between. The CDR3 extends over 14 amino acids. The CDR3 loop reads CASSPGQSAYGYTF. The CDR3 nucleotides are TGTGCCAGCAGCCCCGGACAGTCGGCCTATGGCTACACCTTC.

The gene calls are TRBV15 and TRBJ2-5; 8 bases match TRBD1. The CDR3 is made up of 15 amino acids. V lost 6 bases to trimming and J lost 2 bases; unmatched junction nucleotides: 8. The V gene's germline CDR1 is LNHNV and CDR2 YYDKDF (reference sequence). The CDR3 DNA follows: TGTGCCACCAGACCAGGCGGACAGGGACAAGAGACCCAGTACTTC. Translated: CATRPGGQGQETQYF. The variable domain in full, with the rest retrieved from reference TRBV15 and TRBJ2-5, is DAMVIQNPRYQVTQFGKPVTLSCSQTLNHNVMYWYQQKSSQAPKLLFHYYDKDFNNEADTPDNFQSRRPNTSFCFLDIRSPGLGDTAMYLCATRPGGQGQETQYFGPGTRLLVL.

The chain couples TRBV11-2 to TRBJ1-1, with 12 bases aligning to TRBD1. The CDR3 has 14 residues. Germline CDR1 is SGHAT and CDR2 is FQNNGV. The junction had 6 bases not matched to a gene; V was cut back by 5 bases and J by 8 bases. CDR3 in DNA: TGTGCCAGCAGCCGAGGGACAGGGGGCCTGGAAGCTTTCTTT. This sequence encodes CASSRGTGGLEAFF.

This clone has just a few counts. The V and J genes are TRBV5-1 and TRBJ2-1, with 11 positions matching TRBD2. Germline CDR1 reads SGHRS; CDR2 reads YFSETQ. The CDR3 contains 16 residues. V dropped 3 bases and J dropped 5; count of bases not matched to a gene: 7. CDR3 sequence (DNA): TGCGCCAGCAGCTGGAGTAGCGGGAGGGCCAACAATGAGCAGTTCTTC. Encoded protein: CASSWSSGRANNEQFF.

The rearrangement joins TRBV7-6 to TRBJ2-7; 8 bases line up with TRBD2. Germline assignment: CDR1 SGHVS and CDR2 FNYEAQ. The CDR3 has 17 residues. V gave up 8 bases and J gave up 0 bases; unmatched junction bases: 15. The DNA for the CDR3 is TGTGCCAGCCCCACCGTATTCCAGCGGGAGAACTCCTACGAGCAGTACTTC. Translation gives CASPTVFQRENSYEQYF. The whole variable domain, filled in from reference TRBV7-6 and TRBJ2-7, reads GAGVSQSPRYKVTKRGQDVALRCDPISGHVSLYWYRQALGQGPEFLTYFNYEAQQDKSGLPNDRFSAERPEGSISTLTIQRTEQRDSAMYRCASPTVFQRENSYEQYFGPGTRLTVT.

The J gene is TRBJ2-7, the V gene TRBV28; D not certain. CDR3 length: 13 amino acids. V lost 5 bases to trimming and J lost 6 bases, with 14 bases between them. Germline lookup yields CDR1 MDHEN and CDR2 SYDVKM. CDR3 coding DNA: TGTGCCAGCAGTACTGGGTTGGGCTCCGAGCAGTACTTC. It specifies CASSTGLGSEQYF.

The chain uses TRBV19 and TRBJ2-5; 10 positions match TRBD1. The J call is doubtful: the DNA matches TRBJ2-7 better. Germline CDR1 and CDR2: LNHDA and SQIVND (reference sequence). The CDR3 totals 17 residues. CDR3 nucleotides: TGTGCCAGTAGTATACGCCTCACGAGGACAGGGGGTAACGAGCAGTACTTC. Its translation is CASSIRLTRTGGNEQYF.

The chain is built from TRBV19 and TRBJ2-2; D not resolved. The germline gives CDR1 LNHDA, CDR2 SQIVND (reference sequence). There are 14 residues in the CDR3. V was pared by 9 bases and J by 5 bases, with 16 bases between. The CDR3, as DNA: TGTGCCAGCAACCATAGGAGCGCTACCGGGGAGCTGTTTTTT. This codes for CASNHRSATGELFF. The variable domain in full, completed from reference TRBV19 and TRBJ2-2, reads DGGITQSPKYLFRKEGQNVTLSCEQNLNHDAMYWYRQDPGQGLRLIYYSQIVNDFQKGDIAEGYSVSREKKESFPLTVTSAQKNPTAFYLCASNHRSATGELFFGEGSRLTVL.

The chain combines TRBV28 with TRBJ1-1, with no clear D. This CDR3 contains 16 residues. Between the trimmed V and J ends, which lost 6 bases and 3 bases, there was a span of 20 bases. Germline V lookup: CDR1 MDHEN, CDR2 SYDVKM. The CDR3 bases are TGTGCCAGCAGACCCTCCCAGGAACGGCCCGACACTGAAGCTTTCTTT. Protein: CASRPSQERPDTEAFF.

The chain is built from TRBV10-1 and TRBJ2-1, with 10 bases aligning to TRBD1. Per the germline V gene, CDR1 is WNHNN and CDR2 is SYGVQD (reference sequence). V trimming: 3 bases; J trimming: 7 bases; junction bases outside the gene matches: 6. The CDR3 length is 15 residues. The CDR3 sequence: CASSEQGQGWNEQFF. The CDR3 DNA follows: TGCGCCAGCAGTGAACAGGGACAGGGGTGGAATGAGCAGTTCTTC.